A single sample gave rise to the 12 T cell receptor beta chains below, sequenced in a study of OX40 agonist ivuxolimab in advanced cancers. Profiled with immunoSEQ multiplex PCR; TCRdb holds only in-frame clones, not every one. The data show fewer than 120,000 clones, roughly 90% seen once. The material was CD4+ or CD8+ T cells sorted from blood, obtained in a trial of the OX40 agonist ivuxolimab. Source of these receptors: an adult with an advanced solid tumor such as melanoma, head and neck, liver or kidney cancer.

The chain uses TRBV19 and TRBJ2-5; 11 bases align to TRBD1. Germline V gene data show CDR1 as LNHDA and CDR2 as SQIVND (reference sequence). V lost 6 bases to trimming and J lost 1 base; unmatched junction nucleotides: 10. This CDR3 region has 17 residues. The CDR3 sequence is CASSPGTGGLTQETQYF. Written as DNA, the CDR3 is TGTGCCAGTAGCCCCGGGACAGGGGGGTTGACCCAAGAGACCCAGTACTTC.

The chain uses TRBV7-6 and TRBJ2-2; 13 bases match TRBD2. With V trimmed by 5 bases and J by 5 bases, 5 bases remained unmatched. This CDR3 contains 16 residues. The germline gives CDR1 SGHVS, CDR2 FNYEAQ. CDR3 loop: CASSQRTSGRTGELFF. CDR3 sequence (DNA): TGTGCCAGCAGCCAAAGGACTAGCGGGAGAACCGGGGAGCTGTTTTTT.

A single count supports this clone. The chain joins TRBV5-4 to TRBJ2-2, with D unclear. The CDR3 is 13 amino acids. V lost 0 bases, J lost 7 bases, and 7 bases lay in between. In germline, CDR1 is SGHNT, CDR2 YYREEE (reference sequence). CDR3 sequence: CASSLGVDGELFF. CDR3 sequence (DNA): TGTGCCAGCAGCTTGGGGGTCGACGGGGAGCTGTTTTTT.

The chain has TRBV29-1 and TRBJ1-3; D is unresolved. Germline V gene sequence: CDR1 SQVTM, CDR2 ANQGSEA. V dropped 4 bases and J dropped 0 bases, with 16 bases sitting between them. The CDR3 extends over 16 amino acids. Here the CDR3 DNA reads TGCAGCGTTGGATCCGGGTCCGACTACTCTGGAAACACCATATATTTT. It codes for CSVGSGSDYSGNTIYF. Together with reference TRBV29-1 and TRBJ1-3, the CDR3 gives the full variable domain: SAVISQKPSRDICQRGTSLTIQCQVDSQVTMMFWYRQQPGQSLTLIATANQGSEATYESGFVIDKFPISRPNLTFSTLTVSNMSPEDSSIYLCSVGSGSDYSGNTIYFGEGSWLTVV.

The chain has TRBV18 and TRBJ1-4, with 9 bases fitting TRBD1. This CDR3 spans 14 amino acids. Germline CDR1 and CDR2: KGHSH and LQKENI. With 2 bases clipped from V and 8 bases from J, the junction kept 3 bases outside the gene matches. The CDR3, as DNA: TGTGCCAGCTCACCAGGGACAGGGAACGAAAAACTGTTTTTT. It codes for CASSPGTGNEKLFF.

This clone was recorded a few times. This chain joins TRBV9 and TRBJ1-5; 8 positions match TRBD1. Per the germline V gene, CDR1 is SGDLS and CDR2 is YYNGEE. V shed 0 bases, J shed 5 bases, and the junction held 4 bases outside the gene matches. CDR3 size: 15 residues. As DNA, the CDR3 is TGTGCCAGCAGCGTAGGGACAGGGTCCTATCAGCCCCAGCATTTT. Its protein product is CASSVGTGSYQPQHF.

The gene calls are TRBV19 and TRBJ1-4; D is perhaps TRBD1 (5 bases). The germline V and J ends were trimmed by 1 base and 11 bases, with 8 bases remaining between them. Germline V gene lookup returns CDR1 LNHDA and CDR2 SQIVND (reference sequence). The length of the CDR3 is 12 residues. The chain's CDR3 is CASSIVGEKLFF. In DNA, the CDR3 is TGTGCCAGTAGTATAGTGGGGGAGAAACTGTTTTTT. The variable domain in full, with the rest retrieved from reference TRBV19 and TRBJ1-4, is DGGITQSPKYLFRKEGQNVTLSCEQNLNHDAMYWYRQDPGQGLRLIYYSQIVNDFQKGDIAEGYSVSREKKESFPLTVTSAQKNPTAFYLCASSIVGEKLFFGSGTQLSVL.

The J gene is TRBJ2-6, the V gene TRBV5-1; D remains unclear. The CDR3 has 14 amino acids. The V gene lost 2 bases and the J gene lost 0 bases, with 3 bases spanning the gap. CDR1 and CDR2 from the germline V gene are SGHRS and YFSETQ. The CDR3 nucleotides are TGCGCCAGCAGCTTCCTCTCTGGGGCCAACGTCCTGACTTTC. Amino acids: CASSFLSGANVLTF.

V gene TRBV6-5 combines with J gene TRBJ2-2, with D possibly called TRBD1 or TRBD2 (5 bases each). V was clipped by 2 bases and J by 7 bases, with 14 bases between them. This CDR3 is built from 15 residues. Per germline, CDR1 MNHEY and CDR2 SVGAGI. CDR3 sequence (DNA): TGTGCCAGCAGTTACGACAGAGGGCGGGTCGGGGAGCTGTTTTTT. Translation: CASSYDRGRVGELFF.

The gene calls are TRBV28 and TRBJ1-2; TRBD1 agrees at 8 bases. CDR3 length: 13 residues. Germline assignment: CDR1 MDHEN and CDR2 SYDVKM. The J segment lost 8 bases and the V segment lost 2 bases, leaving 4 bases of the junction unmatched. This CDR3 is CASSLQGAYGYTF. The CDR3, as DNA: TGTGCCAGCAGTTTACAGGGGGCGTACGGCTACACCTTC.

The chain links TRBV6-6 to TRBJ2-1; 7 bases map to TRBD1. The CDR3 loop spans 15 amino acids. The V gene end was trimmed by 2 bases and the J gene end by 1 base; junction bases not matched to a gene: 2. Germline V gene data show CDR1 as MNHNY and CDR2 as SVGAGI (reference sequence). The CDR3 is CASSYETGSYNEQFF. The CDR3 DNA reads TGTGCCAGCAGTTACGAGACAGGGTCCTACAATGAGCAGTTCTTC.

The rearrangement links TRBV10-3 to TRBJ2-3; TRBD2 matches at 13 bases. With 6 bases clipped from V and 2 bases from J, the junction kept 20 bases outside the gene matches. The V gene's germline CDR1 is ENHRY and CDR2 SYGVKD. The CDR3 has 21 residues. CDR3 coding DNA: TGTGCCATCAGCCTCAGGTTTGGACTAGCGGGAGAGGATATTAACACAGATACGCAGTATTTT. Its translation is CAISLRFGLAGEDINTDTQYF.